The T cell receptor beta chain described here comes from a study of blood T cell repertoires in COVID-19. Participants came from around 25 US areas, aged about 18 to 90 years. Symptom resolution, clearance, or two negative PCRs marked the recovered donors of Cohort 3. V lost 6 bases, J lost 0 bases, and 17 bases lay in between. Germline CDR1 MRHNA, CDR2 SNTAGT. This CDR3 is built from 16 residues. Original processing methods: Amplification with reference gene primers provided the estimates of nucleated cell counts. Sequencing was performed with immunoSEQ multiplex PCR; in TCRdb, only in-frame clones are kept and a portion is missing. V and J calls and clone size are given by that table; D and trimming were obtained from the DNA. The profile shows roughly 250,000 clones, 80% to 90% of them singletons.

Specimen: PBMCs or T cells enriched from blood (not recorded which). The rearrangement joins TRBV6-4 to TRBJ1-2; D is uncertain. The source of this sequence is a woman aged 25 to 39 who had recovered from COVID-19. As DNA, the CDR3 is TGTGCCAGCAGCCCGACTTACTATTGGGCTAACTATGGCTACACCTTC. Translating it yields CASSPTYYWANYGYTF.